This TCR beta chain was recovered during a study of blood T cell repertoires in COVID-19. Sequenced by immunoSEQ multiplex PCR; TCRdb stores in-frame clones only, minus some. The data contain about 180,000 clones, about nine tenths of them seen just once; the ten biggest clones take up less than 25%. CDR3 length equals 12 residues. Between the trimmed V and J ends, which lost 4 bases and 8 bases, there was a span of 14 bases. Germline values: CDR1 SQVTM, CDR2 ANQGSEA. The chain has TRBV29-1 and TRBJ1-1; perhaps TRBD1 as D (6 bases). The source material was peripheral blood. This TCR derives from a man aged 70 or older with active or convalescent COVID-19. The CDR3 sequence: CSVVPRGTEAFF. The CDR3 DNA is TGCAGCGTTGTCCCCAGGGGAACCGAAGCTTTCTTT.